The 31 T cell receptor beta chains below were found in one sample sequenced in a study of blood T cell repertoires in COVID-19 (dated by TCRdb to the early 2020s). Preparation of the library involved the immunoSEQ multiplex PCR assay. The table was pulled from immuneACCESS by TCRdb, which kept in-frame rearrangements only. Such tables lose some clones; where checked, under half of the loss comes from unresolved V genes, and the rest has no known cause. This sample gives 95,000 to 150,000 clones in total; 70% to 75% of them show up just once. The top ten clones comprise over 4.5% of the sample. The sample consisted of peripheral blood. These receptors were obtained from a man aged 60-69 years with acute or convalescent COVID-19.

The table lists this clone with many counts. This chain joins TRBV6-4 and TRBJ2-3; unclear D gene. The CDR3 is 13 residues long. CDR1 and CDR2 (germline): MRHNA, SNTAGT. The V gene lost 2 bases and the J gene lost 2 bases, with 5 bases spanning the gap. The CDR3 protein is CASSDQATDTQYF. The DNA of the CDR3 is TGTGCCAGCAGTGACCAGGCCACAGATACGCAGTATTTT.

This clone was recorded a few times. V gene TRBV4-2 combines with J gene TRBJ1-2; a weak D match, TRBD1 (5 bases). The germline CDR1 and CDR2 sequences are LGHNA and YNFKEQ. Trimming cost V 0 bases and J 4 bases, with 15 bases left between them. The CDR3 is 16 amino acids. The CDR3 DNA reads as TGTGCCAGCAGCCAAGAAAGGGTGGACACCAGCTATGGCTACACCTTC. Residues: CASSQERVDTSYGYTF.

As DNA, the CDR3 is TGTGCCAGCAGTCCCATTCACTTTGATGACGAGCAGTACTTC. Translating gives CASSPIHFDDEQYF. The V call is TRBV28, the J call TRBJ2-7, with D uncertain. The germline gives CDR1 MDHEN, CDR2 SYDVKM. This CDR3 contains 14 residues. With 5 bases removed from V and 5 bases from J, the gap between germline ends came to 16 bases.

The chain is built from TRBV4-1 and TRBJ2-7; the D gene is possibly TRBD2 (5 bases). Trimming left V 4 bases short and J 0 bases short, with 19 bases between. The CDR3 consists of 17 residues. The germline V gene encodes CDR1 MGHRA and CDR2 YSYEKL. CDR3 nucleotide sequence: TGCGCCAGCAGCCCTTTCTATTCCAGCGGTAGCTCCTACGAGCAGTACTTC. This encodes CASSPFYSSGSSYEQYF.

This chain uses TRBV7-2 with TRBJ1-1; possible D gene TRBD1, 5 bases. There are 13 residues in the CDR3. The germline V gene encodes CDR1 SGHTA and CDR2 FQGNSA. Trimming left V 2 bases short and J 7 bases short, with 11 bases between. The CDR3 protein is CASSLRGAYEAFF. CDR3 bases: TGTGCCAGCAGCTTACGCGGGGCCTATGAAGCTTTCTTT.

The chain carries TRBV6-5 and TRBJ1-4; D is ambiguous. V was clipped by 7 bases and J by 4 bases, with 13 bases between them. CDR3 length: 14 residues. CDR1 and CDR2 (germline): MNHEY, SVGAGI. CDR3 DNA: TGTGCCAGCACTTCACCCTCGGGTAATGAAAAACTGTTTTTT. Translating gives CASTSPSGNEKLFF.

The chain's CDR3 is CASSLSDRVNQPQHF. Here the CDR3 DNA reads TGTGCCAGCAGTTTATCGGACAGGGTCAATCAGCCCCAGCATTTT. The chain recombines TRBV28 with TRBJ1-5; TRBD1 aligns across 8 bases. The V and J ends lost 1 base and 3 bases, in that order; junction bases with no gene match: 2. CDR1 and CDR2 from the germline V gene are MDHEN and SYDVKM. CDR3 length: 15 amino acids.

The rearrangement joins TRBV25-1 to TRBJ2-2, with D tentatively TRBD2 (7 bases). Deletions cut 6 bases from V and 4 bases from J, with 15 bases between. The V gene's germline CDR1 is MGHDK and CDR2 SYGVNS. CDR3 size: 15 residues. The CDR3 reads CASSTGRGVTGELFF. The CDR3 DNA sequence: TGTGCCAGCAGCACAGGGAGGGGTGTCACCGGGGAGCTGTTTTTT.

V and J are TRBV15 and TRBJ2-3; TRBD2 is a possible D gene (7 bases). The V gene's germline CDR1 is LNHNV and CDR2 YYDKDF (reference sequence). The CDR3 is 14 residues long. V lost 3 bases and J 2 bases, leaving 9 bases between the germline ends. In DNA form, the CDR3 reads TGTGCCACCAGCAGCGGGGGGCACACAGATACGCAGTATTTT. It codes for CATSSGGHTDTQYF.

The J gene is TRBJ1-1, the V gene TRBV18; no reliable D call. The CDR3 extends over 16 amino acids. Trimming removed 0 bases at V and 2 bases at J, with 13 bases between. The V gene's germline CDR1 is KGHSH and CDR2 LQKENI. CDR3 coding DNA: TGTGCCAGCTCACCACCCGGGAGAACAGAAAACACTGAAGCTTTCTTT. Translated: CASSPPGRTENTEAFF.

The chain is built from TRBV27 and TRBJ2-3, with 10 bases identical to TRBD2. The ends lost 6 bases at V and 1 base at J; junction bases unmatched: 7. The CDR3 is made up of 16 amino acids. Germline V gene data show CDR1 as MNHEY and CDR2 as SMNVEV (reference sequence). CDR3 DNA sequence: TGTGCCAGCAGACAAGGCGGACTAGCGGGCACAGATACGCAGTATTTT. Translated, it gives CASRQGGLAGTDTQYF.

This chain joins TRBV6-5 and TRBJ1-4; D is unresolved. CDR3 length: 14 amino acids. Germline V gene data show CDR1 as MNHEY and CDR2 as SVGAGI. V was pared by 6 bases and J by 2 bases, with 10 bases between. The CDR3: CASSLPSTNEKLFF. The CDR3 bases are TGTGCCAGCAGCCTTCCCTCCACTAATGAAAAACTGTTTTTT.

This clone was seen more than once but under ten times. The CDR3 nucleotides read TGTGCCAGCAGCCAAGATGCGGGGACAGGGAGACAGCCCCAGCATTTT. It encodes CASSQDAGTGRQPQHF. The genes are TRBV4-2 and TRBJ1-5; 9 bases are a match to TRBD1. This CDR3 region has 16 residues. V lost 0 bases and J lost 7; bases outside the gene matches: 7. Germline lookup yields CDR1 LGHNA and CDR2 YNFKEQ.

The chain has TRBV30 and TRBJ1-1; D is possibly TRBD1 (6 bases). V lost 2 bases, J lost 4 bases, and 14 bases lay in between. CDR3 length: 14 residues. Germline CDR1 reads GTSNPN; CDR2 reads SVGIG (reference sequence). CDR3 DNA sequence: TGTGCCTGGAGTACAGGGAGGGCACTCACTGAAGCTTTCTTT. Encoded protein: CAWSTGRALTEAFF.

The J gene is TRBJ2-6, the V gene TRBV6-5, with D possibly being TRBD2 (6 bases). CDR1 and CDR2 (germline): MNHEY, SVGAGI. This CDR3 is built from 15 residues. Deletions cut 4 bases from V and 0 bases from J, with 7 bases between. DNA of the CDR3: TGTGCCAGCAGTTCCGGGAGCTCTGGGGCCAACGTCCTGACTTTC. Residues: CASSSGSSGANVLTF.

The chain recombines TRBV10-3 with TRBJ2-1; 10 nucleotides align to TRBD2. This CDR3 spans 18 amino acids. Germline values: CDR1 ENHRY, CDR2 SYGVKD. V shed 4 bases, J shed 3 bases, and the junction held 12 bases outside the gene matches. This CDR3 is CAISGGLGLAGVYNEQFF. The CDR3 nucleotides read TGTGCCATCAGTGGAGGGTTGGGGCTAGCGGGAGTCTACAATGAGCAGTTCTTC.

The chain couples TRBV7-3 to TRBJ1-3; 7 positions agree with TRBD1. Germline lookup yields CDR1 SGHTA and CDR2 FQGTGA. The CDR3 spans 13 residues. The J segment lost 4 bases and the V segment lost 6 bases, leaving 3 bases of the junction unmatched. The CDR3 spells CASSQGEGNTIYF. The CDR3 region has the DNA TGTGCCAGCAGTCAGGGGGAAGGAAACACCATATATTTT.

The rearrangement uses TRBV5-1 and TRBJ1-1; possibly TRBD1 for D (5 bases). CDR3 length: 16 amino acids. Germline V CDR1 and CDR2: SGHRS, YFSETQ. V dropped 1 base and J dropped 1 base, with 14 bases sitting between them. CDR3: CASSLSQGGANTEAFF. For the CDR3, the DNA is TGCGCCAGCAGCTTGTCTCAGGGAGGGGCGAACACTGAAGCTTTCTTT.

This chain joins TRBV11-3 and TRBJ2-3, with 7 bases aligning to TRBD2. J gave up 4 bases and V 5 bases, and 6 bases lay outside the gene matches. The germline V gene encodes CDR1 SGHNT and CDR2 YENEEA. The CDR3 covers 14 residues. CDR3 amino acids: CASSPGLSSDTQYF. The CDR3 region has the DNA TGTGCCAGCAGCCCGGGACTAAGCTCAGATACGCAGTATTTT.

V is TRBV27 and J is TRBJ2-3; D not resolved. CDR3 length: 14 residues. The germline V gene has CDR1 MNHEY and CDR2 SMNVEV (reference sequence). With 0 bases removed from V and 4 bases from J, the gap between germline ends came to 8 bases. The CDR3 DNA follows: TGTGCCAGCAGTTTATCTGGCCCACCAGATACGCAGTATTTT. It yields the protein CASSLSGPPDTQYF.

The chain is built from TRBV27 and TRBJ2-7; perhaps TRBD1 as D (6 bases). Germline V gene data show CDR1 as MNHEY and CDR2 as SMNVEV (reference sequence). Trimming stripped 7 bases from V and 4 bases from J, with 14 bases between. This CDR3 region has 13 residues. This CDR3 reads CASKRGSRYEQYF. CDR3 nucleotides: TGTGCCAGCAAAAGGGGGTCACGTTACGAGCAGTACTTC.

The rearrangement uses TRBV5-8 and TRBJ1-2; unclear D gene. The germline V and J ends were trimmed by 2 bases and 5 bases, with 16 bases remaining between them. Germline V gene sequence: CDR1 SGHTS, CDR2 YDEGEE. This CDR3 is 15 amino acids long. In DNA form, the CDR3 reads TGTGCCAGCAGCTTTGCGGGGAGTAGTCATTATGGCTACACCTTC. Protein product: CASSFAGSSHYGYTF.

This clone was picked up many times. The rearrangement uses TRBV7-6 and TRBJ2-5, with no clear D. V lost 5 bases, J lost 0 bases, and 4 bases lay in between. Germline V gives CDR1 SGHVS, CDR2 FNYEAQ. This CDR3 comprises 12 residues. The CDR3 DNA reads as TGTGCCAGCAGCCCGTACCAAGAGACCCAGTACTTC. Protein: CASSPYQETQYF.

The CDR3 region has the DNA TGCGCCAGCAGTGAGACGGTAGCGGGGGGAACGGGTTACAATGAGCAGTTCTTC. Translation: CASSETVAGGTGYNEQFF. The chain links TRBV10-1 to TRBJ2-1; 10 nucleotides align to TRBD2. The CDR3 consists of 18 residues. Per germline, CDR1 WNHNN and CDR2 SYGVQD (reference sequence). Trimming cost V 2 bases and J 4 bases; bases outside gene matches: 11.

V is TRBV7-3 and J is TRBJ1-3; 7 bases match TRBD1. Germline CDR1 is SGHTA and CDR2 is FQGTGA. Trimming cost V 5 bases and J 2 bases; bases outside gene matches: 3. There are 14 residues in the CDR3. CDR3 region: CASSPGTAGNTIYF. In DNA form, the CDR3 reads TGTGCCAGCAGCCCGGGGACAGCTGGAAACACCATATATTTT.

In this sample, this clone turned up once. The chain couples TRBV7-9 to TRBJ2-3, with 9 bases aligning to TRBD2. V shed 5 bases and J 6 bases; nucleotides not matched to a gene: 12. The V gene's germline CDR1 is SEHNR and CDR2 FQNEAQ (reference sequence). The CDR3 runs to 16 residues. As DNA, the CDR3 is TGTGCCAGCAGCCAGGGGTTAGCGGGGGCCACGGATACGCAGTATTTT. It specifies CASSQGLAGATDTQYF.

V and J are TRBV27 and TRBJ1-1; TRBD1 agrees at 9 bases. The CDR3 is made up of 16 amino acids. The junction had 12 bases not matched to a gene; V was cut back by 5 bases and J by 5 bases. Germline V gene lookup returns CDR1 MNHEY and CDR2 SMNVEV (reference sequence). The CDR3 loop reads CASSPDRGAERTEAFF. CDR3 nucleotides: TGTGCCAGCAGTCCCGACAGGGGGGCTGAAAGGACTGAAGCTTTCTTT.

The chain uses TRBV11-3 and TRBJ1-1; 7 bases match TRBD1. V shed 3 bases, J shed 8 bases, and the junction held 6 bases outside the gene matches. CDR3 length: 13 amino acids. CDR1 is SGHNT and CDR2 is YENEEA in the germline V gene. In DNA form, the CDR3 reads TGTGCCAGCAGCTTCTCAGGGGGGAAAGAAGCTTTCTTT. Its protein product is CASSFSGGKEAFF.

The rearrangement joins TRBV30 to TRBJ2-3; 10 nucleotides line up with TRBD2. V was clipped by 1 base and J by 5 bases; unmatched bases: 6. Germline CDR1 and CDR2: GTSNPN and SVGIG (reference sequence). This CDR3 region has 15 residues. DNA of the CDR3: TGTGCCTGGAGTGGTGTACTAGCGGGAAAAGATACGCAGTATTTT. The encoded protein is CAWSGVLAGKDTQYF.

The CDR3 region is CSVDRMGASIDEQYF. The DNA for the CDR3 is TGCAGCGTTGACCGCATGGGGGCCTCGATTGACGAGCAGTACTTC. This sequence joins TRBV29-1 and TRBJ2-7; perhaps TRBD1 as D (6 bases). Germline-derived CDR1 and CDR2 are SQVTM and ANQGSEA. V lost 3 bases and J 5 bases, leaving 20 bases between the germline ends. The CDR3 is made up of 15 amino acids.

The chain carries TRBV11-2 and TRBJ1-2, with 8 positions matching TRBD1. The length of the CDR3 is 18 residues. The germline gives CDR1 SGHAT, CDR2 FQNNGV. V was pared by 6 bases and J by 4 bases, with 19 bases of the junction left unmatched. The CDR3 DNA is TGTGCCAGCAGGTTTGCCGGGACAGGAGACTTAAGAAGCTATGGCTACACCTTC. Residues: CASRFAGTGDLRSYGYTF.